This T cell receptor (beta chain) was captured in a study of T cell changes during pregnancy in multiple sclerosis. The protocol was immunoSEQ multiplex PCR, while the TCRdb copy is restricted to in-frame clones and leaves out a portion. This sample has fewer than 20,000 clones, with 85% found just once. The germline gives CDR1 SGHNT, CDR2 YENEEA. The CDR3 covers 16 residues. After removal of 1 base from V and 5 bases from J, the junction contained 7 bases not matched to a gene. The TCR originated in a female donor with multiple sclerosis, enrolled in a pregnancy study. The sequences come from CD8+ T cells from peripheral blood mononuclear cells, collected after pregnancy. The chain employs TRBV11-3 and TRBJ2-1; 8 positions agree with TRBD1. The CDR3 nucleotides are TGTGCCAGCAGCTTAGCCCGTGGACAGGGCCACAATGAGCAGTTCTTC. It translates to CASSLARGQGHNEQFF.